Below, 16 T cell receptor beta chains from the same sample are listed, as sequenced in a study of blood T cell repertoires in COVID-19. Produced via immunoSEQ multiplex PCR; TCRdb's table is partial and in-frame only. The sample includes fewer than 250,000 clones, under 85% of them seen just once. Material for sequencing was peripheral blood. The receptors derive from a human donor in a cohort sampled during active COVID-19.

The chain has TRBV5-4 and TRBJ2-4; 8 bases map to TRBD1. The CDR3 covers 17 residues. The junction had 18 bases not matched to a gene; V was cut back by 5 bases and J by 8 bases. CDR1 and CDR2 (germline): SGHNT, YYREEE (reference sequence). CDR3 coding DNA: TGTGCCAGCAGTTATGGAAGCGTTTTGGACAGGGCGTACATTCAGTACTTC. Translating gives CASSYGSVLDRAYIQYF.

This chain links TRBV2 with TRBJ2-3; 8 nucleotides align to TRBD2. The CDR3 spans 14 residues. Unmatched junction bases numbered 8, after V lost 7 bases and J lost 5 bases. CDR1 is SNHLY, CDR2 FYNNEI, per germline. CDR3 loop: CASTGGLAIDTQYF. CDR3 in DNA: TGTGCCAGCACCGGAGGACTAGCTATAGATACGCAGTATTTT.

Notes on this clone: Mismatch with germline at one junction end may stem from a read error. The V and J genes are TRBV5-1 and TRBJ2-1; 10 bases align to TRBD1. The CDR3 spans 16 residues. Germline lookup yields CDR1 SGHRS and CDR2 YFSETQ. The CDR3 protein is CASSLEFGTGDNEQFF. Here the CDR3 DNA reads TGCGCCAGCAGTTTGGAGTTCGGGACAGGGGACAATGAGCAGTTCTTC.

The chain couples TRBV19 to TRBJ2-3, with TRBD2 matching 12 bases. This CDR3 has 15 amino acids. From germline, CDR1 is LNHDA and CDR2 SQIVND (reference sequence). Losses at the gene ends were 5 bases for V and 6 bases for J; bases not matched to a gene: 6. For the CDR3, the DNA is TGTGCCAGTAGTTCTAGCGGGAGGGCCCGGGATACGCAGTATTTT. This translates into CASSSSGRARDTQYF.

CDR3 amino acids: CATSRTGFSYNEQFF. In DNA, the CDR3 is TGTGCCACCAGCAGAACGGGTTTCTCCTACAATGAGCAGTTCTTC. This sequence joins TRBV15 and TRBJ2-1; D is ambiguous. CDR1 LNHNV and CDR2 YYDKDF come from the germline V gene (reference sequence). The ends were cut back, 2 bases at V and 0 bases at J, with 8 bases in the middle. This CDR3 region has 15 residues.

The V call is TRBV5-1, the J call TRBJ1-1, with 10 bases matching TRBD1. This CDR3 has 14 residues. With 6 bases clipped from V and 1 base from J, the junction kept 3 bases outside the gene matches. The V gene's germline CDR1 is SGHRS and CDR2 YFSETQ. Here the CDR3 reads CASTRTGGNTEAFF. The CDR3 region has the DNA TGCGCCAGCACCAGGACAGGGGGGAACACTGAAGCTTTCTTT.

The chain uses TRBV7-8 and TRBJ1-5; D perhaps matches TRBD1 (6 bases). Germline lookup yields CDR1 SGHVS and CDR2 FQNEAQ. The V and J ends lost 5 bases and 9 bases respectively, with 23 bases between them. The CDR3 covers 16 residues. Here the CDR3 reads CASSPSGGGAQAPQHF. The CDR3 DNA reads as TGTGCCAGCAGCCCAAGCGGTGGGGGGGCCCAAGCGCCCCAGCATTTT. The full variable domain, rest sourced from reference TRBV7-8 and TRBJ1-5, is GAGVSQSPRYKVAKRGQDVALRCDPISGHVSLFWYQQALGQGPEFLTYFQNEAQLDKSGLPSDRFFAERPEGSVSTLKIQRTQQEDSAVYLCASSPSGGGAQAPQHFGDGTRLSIL.

V and J are TRBV3-1 (or the pseudogene TRBV3-2) and TRBJ1-1, with D perhaps matching TRBD1 (6 bases). The CDR3 length is 15 residues. Germline loops: CDR1 LGHDT, CDR2 YNNKEL (reference sequence). V was cut by 1 base and J by 1 base, with 10 bases left in between. CDR3 sequence: CASSQVRGTNTEAFF. DNA for the CDR3: TGTGCCAGCAGCCAAGTAAGGGGGACGAACACTGAAGCTTTCTTT.

In the case of this clone: This may be a read error, as it is one base from a much larger clone. The chain has TRBV11-3 and TRBJ1-5; D gene unclear. This CDR3 has 19 amino acids. V was pared by 2 bases and J by 0 bases, with 20 bases between. Germline CDR1 and CDR2: SGHNT and YENEEA. The CDR3: CASSLRSGLPRHSNQPQHF. The CDR3 nucleotides read TGTGCCAGCAGCTTACGGTCAGGCCTTCCCAGGCATAGCAATCAGCCCCAGCATTTT.

The V gene is TRBV6-5, the J gene TRBJ1-5, with D maybe TRBD1 (6 bases). Deletions cut 5 bases from V and 0 bases from J, with 8 bases between. The CDR3 is 14 residues long. Germline CDR1 reads MNHEY; CDR2 reads SVGAGI. The CDR3 nucleotides are TGTGCCAGCAGTACAGGGCTTAGCAATCAGCCCCAGCATTTT. Amino acid sequence: CASSTGLSNQPQHF.

This chain links TRBV3-1 (or the pseudogene TRBV3-2) with TRBJ2-7; the D is unclear. V dropped 1 base and J dropped 3 bases, with 10 bases sitting between them. CDR1 LGHDT and CDR2 YNNKEL come from the germline V gene (reference sequence). The CDR3 has 14 residues. In nucleotides, the CDR3 is TGTGCCAGCAGCCAAGTCGGCGGCGTCTACGAGCAGTACTTC. It yields the protein CASSQVGGVYEQYF.

This chain uses TRBV27 with TRBJ2-1; D remains unclear. Germline V gene sequence: CDR1 MNHEY, CDR2 SMNVEV (reference sequence). This CDR3 comprises 14 residues. Deletions cut 2 bases from V and 8 bases from J, with 13 bases between. CDR3 nucleotide sequence: TGTGCCAGCAGTTTAAGCGAGAGCTGGTATGAGCAGTTCTTC. Translating gives CASSLSESWYEQFF.

The chain couples TRBV7-9 to TRBJ1-6; D gene ambiguous. The CDR3 runs to 15 residues. Germline V CDR1 and CDR2: SEHNR, FQNEAQ (reference sequence). V was trimmed by 5 bases and J by 9 bases, leaving 17 bases between them. The CDR3 protein is CASSTGLTSSSPLHF. The CDR3 coding sequence is TGTGCCAGCAGCACCGGACTGACCAGTAGTTCACCCCTCCACTTT.

This clone turned up a few times. The genes are TRBV10-2 and TRBJ1-2; weak D call: TRBD1 (5 bases). V was trimmed by 2 bases and J by 6 bases, leaving 16 bases between them. The V gene's germline CDR1 is WSHSY and CDR2 SAAADI. The CDR3 contains 15 residues. CDR3 protein: CASSEMKGRVNGYTF. The CDR3 DNA reads TGCGCCAGCAGTGAGATGAAAGGCAGGGTCAATGGCTACACCTTC.

V is TRBV11-2 and J is TRBJ2-1, with TRBD2 matching 7 bases. V lost 5 bases to trimming and J lost 0 bases; unmatched junction nucleotides: 10. Germline CDR1 reads SGHAT; CDR2 reads FQNNGV. The CDR3 contains 17 residues. The CDR3: CASSPRGGRYSYNEQFF. The CDR3 DNA is TGTGCCAGCAGCCCCCGGGGCGGGAGATACTCCTACAATGAGCAGTTCTTC.

The J gene is TRBJ2-7, the V gene TRBV28, with D possibly TRBD1 on 6 matching bases. The CDR3 contains 13 residues. CDR1 and CDR2 from the germline V gene are MDHEN and SYDVKM. The V end lost 6 bases, the J end lost 5 bases, and 14 bases lay between the germline ends. The CDR3 reads CASRATGIHEQYF. CDR3 nucleotides: TGTGCCAGCAGGGCTACAGGGATCCACGAGCAGTACTTC.